These T cell receptor beta chains were read from a single sample in a study of T cell responses to AZD1222 COVID-19 vaccine. TCRdb's table, derived via immunoSEQ multiplex PCR, lists solely in-frame clones and lacks some. The sample comprises about 160,000 clones, 94% of which are singletons, and over 4.5% rests with the top ten. The sequencing here drew on peripheral blood, taken 28 days after the second AZD1222 dose. These receptors originate from an adult who received the AZD1222 COVID-19 vaccine. CDR3s include the opening cysteine and the closing phenylalanine or tryptophan. Each record gives: J gene, V gene, clone size, D gene, CDR3 protein, CDR3 DNA. D genes are given only for firm matches. The size field is filled for only some rows; it gives once, few, many or a size class.

j_call: TRBJ1-2; v_call: TRBV19; clone_size: .; d_call: .; cdr3_aa: CARFLQTGYTF; cdr3_nt: TGTGCCCGCTTTCTCCAAACTGGCTACACCTTC
j_call: TRBJ1-6; v_call: TRBV28; clone_size: .; d_call: .; cdr3_aa: CASRRGRDNSPLHF; cdr3_nt: TGTGCCAGCAGACGGGGGAGGGATAATTCACCCCTCCACTTT
j_call: TRBJ2-2; v_call: TRBV13; clone_size: .; d_call: TRBD2; cdr3_aa: CASSSPTSAREELFF; cdr3_nt: TGTGCCAGCAGCTCACCGACTAGCGCGCGCGAGGAGCTGTTTTTT
j_call: TRBJ1-1; v_call: TRBV30; clone_size: .; d_call: TRBD1; cdr3_aa: CAWRGQGITEAFF; cdr3_nt: TGTGCCTGGAGGGGACAGGGAATTACTGAAGCTTTCTTT
j_call: TRBJ1-1; v_call: TRBV30; clone_size: once; d_call: TRBD1; cdr3_aa: CAWSHFGQGRSNTEAFF; cdr3_nt: TGTGCCTGGAGTCACTTTGGACAGGGGAGATCGAACACTGAAGCTTTCTTT
j_call: TRBJ1-4; v_call: TRBV9; clone_size: once; d_call: TRBD1; cdr3_aa: CASSAGQGLEKLFF; cdr3_nt: TGTGCCAGCAGCGCAGGACAGGGTCTAGAAAAACTGTTTTTT
j_call: TRBJ2-7; v_call: TRBV2; clone_size: .; d_call: .; cdr3_aa: CASIPSESYEQYF; cdr3_nt: TGTGCCAGCATCCCCAGCGAGTCCTACGAGCAGTACTTC
j_call: TRBJ1-1; v_call: TRBV28; clone_size: .; d_call: .; cdr3_aa: CAITGANTEAFF; cdr3_nt: TGTGCCATCACCGGGGCGAACACTGAAGCTTTCTTT
j_call: TRBJ1-1; v_call: TRBV28; clone_size: .; d_call: TRBD1; cdr3_aa: CASSFLWTGVTEAFF; cdr3_nt: TGTGCCAGCAGTTTTCTCTGGACAGGGGTAACTGAAGCTTTCTTT
j_call: TRBJ2-1; v_call: TRBV5-4; clone_size: .; d_call: .; cdr3_aa: CASSRGGEQFF; cdr3_nt: TGTGCCAGCAGCAGGGGGGGTGAGCAGTTCTTC
j_call: TRBJ1-1; v_call: TRBV5-1; clone_size: .; d_call: .; cdr3_aa: CASSLSQGKGAFF; cdr3_nt: TGCGCCAGCAGCTTGAGTCAGGGTAAAGGAGCTTTCTTT
j_call: TRBJ1-3; v_call: TRBV5-1; clone_size: .; d_call: .; cdr3_aa: CASSLTGSGNTIYF; cdr3_nt: TGCGCCAGCAGCTTAACCGGATCTGGAAACACCATATATTTT
j_call: TRBJ1-2; v_call: TRBV15; clone_size: .; d_call: .; cdr3_aa: CATSRDSGYTF; cdr3_nt: TGTGCCACCAGCAGAGATAGTGGCTACACCTTC
j_call: TRBJ1-2; v_call: TRBV6-5; clone_size: .; d_call: .; cdr3_aa: CASSYAQGGYTF; cdr3_nt: TGTGCCAGCAGTTACGCGCAGGGTGGCTACACCTTC
j_call: TRBJ1-2; v_call: TRBV5-1; clone_size: .; d_call: .; cdr3_aa: CASSTDSSVWGYTF; cdr3_nt: TGCGCCAGCAGCACGGACAGTTCAGTATGGGGCTACACCTTC
j_call: TRBJ1-4; v_call: TRBV28; clone_size: .; d_call: .; cdr3_aa: CASSQAETTNEKLFF; cdr3_nt: TGTGCCAGCAGCCAAGCGGAAACAACTAATGAAAAACTGTTTTTT
j_call: TRBJ1-5; v_call: TRBV4-3; clone_size: once; d_call: .; cdr3_aa: CASSRPRGAGDSNQPQHF; cdr3_nt: TGCGCCAGCAGCCGTCCAAGAGGGGCAGGAGATAGCAATCAGCCCCAGCATTTT
j_call: TRBJ2-7; v_call: TRBV19; clone_size: .; d_call: .; cdr3_aa: CASSIGAAYEQYF; cdr3_nt: TGTGCCAGTAGTATAGGGGCTGCGTACGAGCAGTACTTC
j_call: TRBJ2-1; v_call: TRBV7-6; clone_size: once; d_call: TRBD2; cdr3_aa: CASTLLSGRDNEQFF; cdr3_nt: TGTGCCAGCACCTTGTTAAGCGGGAGGGACAATGAGCAGTTCTTC
j_call: TRBJ2-1; v_call: TRBV5-1; clone_size: .; d_call: .; cdr3_aa: CASFTWGSDNEQFF; cdr3_nt: TGCGCCAGCTTCACCTGGGGTAGCGACAATGAGCAGTTCTTC
j_call: TRBJ1-2; v_call: TRBV27; clone_size: .; d_call: TRBD1; cdr3_aa: CASSLSGQGPLYGYTF; cdr3_nt: TGTGCCAGCAGTTTATCGGGACAGGGTCCCCTCTATGGCTACACCTTC
j_call: TRBJ1-4; v_call: TRBV27; clone_size: once; d_call: .; cdr3_aa: CASAPTGDEKLFF; cdr3_nt: TGTGCCAGCGCACCGACAGGTGATGAAAAACTGTTTTTT
j_call: TRBJ1-2; v_call: TRBV28; clone_size: .; d_call: .; cdr3_aa: CASSLVLSYGYTF; cdr3_nt: TGTGCCAGCAGTTTAGTACTGTCGTATGGCTACACCTTC
j_call: TRBJ1-2; v_call: TRBV28; clone_size: once; d_call: .; cdr3_aa: CASSLDEGLGYTF; cdr3_nt: TGTGCCAGCAGTCTCGATGAGGGGCTGGGCTACACCTTC
j_call: TRBJ2-2; v_call: TRBV30; clone_size: .; d_call: .; cdr3_aa: CAWSLHSGGELFF; cdr3_nt: TGTGCCTGGAGTCTCCATAGTGGCGGGGAGCTGTTTTTT
j_call: TRBJ2-5; v_call: TRBV30; clone_size: once; d_call: .; cdr3_aa: CAWSAPPNRADQETQYF; cdr3_nt: TGTGCCTGGAGTGCCCCCCCTAATCGAGCGGACCAAGAGACCCAGTACTTC
j_call: TRBJ2-1; v_call: TRBV7-2; clone_size: .; d_call: .; cdr3_aa: CASSLTHPKTSSYNEQFF; cdr3_nt: TGTGCCAGCAGCCTTACTCATCCCAAGACGAGCTCCTACAATGAGCAGTTCTTC
j_call: TRBJ2-1; v_call: TRBV6-1; clone_size: .; d_call: TRBD1; cdr3_aa: CASSEAGTGYNEQFF; cdr3_nt: TGTGCCAGCAGTGAAGCGGGGACAGGTTACAATGAGCAGTTCTTC
j_call: TRBJ2-7; v_call: TRBV6-1; clone_size: .; d_call: TRBD2; cdr3_aa: CASSETSGRYEQYF; cdr3_nt: TGTGCCAGCAGTGAAACTAGCGGGAGGTACGAGCAGTACTTC
j_call: TRBJ2-7; v_call: TRBV6-2/TRBV6-3; clone_size: .; d_call: .; cdr3_aa: CASSYRSDGFYEQYF; cdr3_nt: TGTGCCAGCAGTTACCGTTCTGATGGATTCTACGAGCAGTACTTC
j_call: TRBJ2-7; v_call: TRBV20-1; clone_size: .; d_call: TRBD1; cdr3_aa: CSASKGGDEQYF; cdr3_nt: TGCAGTGCTAGTAAAGGGGGCGACGAGCAGTACTTC
j_call: TRBJ2-7; v_call: TRBV4-3; clone_size: .; d_call: TRBD1; cdr3_aa: CASSRGTGGRYEQYF; cdr3_nt: TGCGCCAGCAGCCGCGGGACAGGGGGCAGGTACGAGCAGTACTTC
j_call: TRBJ1-5; v_call: TRBV7-9; clone_size: .; d_call: .; cdr3_aa: CASSPPGEPQHF; cdr3_nt: TGTGCCAGCAGCCCCCCCGGGGAGCCCCAGCATTTT
j_call: TRBJ2-7; v_call: TRBV5-1; clone_size: .; d_call: .; cdr3_aa: CASSLGGHTSYEQYF; cdr3_nt: TGCGCCAGCAGCTTGGGTGGACACACTTCCTACGAGCAGTACTTC
j_call: TRBJ1-5; v_call: TRBV28; clone_size: .; d_call: .; cdr3_aa: CASRPTGLGNQPQHF; cdr3_nt: TGTGCCAGCAGACCTACAGGGCTTGGCAATCAGCCCCAGCATTTT
j_call: TRBJ2-3; v_call: TRBV10-3; clone_size: .; d_call: .; cdr3_aa: CASTGSRTDTQYF; cdr3_nt: TGTGCCTCAACAGGGTCTCGCACAGATACGCAGTATTTT
j_call: TRBJ2-7; v_call: TRBV28; clone_size: .; d_call: TRBD2; cdr3_aa: CASSGPSGISYEQYF; cdr3_nt: TGTGCCAGCAGTGGGCCTAGCGGGATCTCCTACGAGCAGTACTTC
j_call: TRBJ1-1; v_call: TRBV7-6; clone_size: .; d_call: TRBD1; cdr3_aa: CASSLAAGGSTEAFF; cdr3_nt: TGTGCCAGCAGCTTAGCAGCAGGGGGGAGCACTGAAGCTTTCTTT
j_call: TRBJ1-1; v_call: TRBV18; clone_size: .; d_call: .; cdr3_aa: CASSSRQNTEAFF; cdr3_nt: TGTGCCAGCTCTTCCAGACAGAACACTGAAGCTTTCTTT
j_call: TRBJ2-5; v_call: TRBV9; clone_size: .; d_call: .; cdr3_aa: CASSVGPGSGETQYF; cdr3_nt: TGTGCCAGCAGCGTAGGTCCGGGATCTGGGGAGACCCAGTACTTC